Following are 29 T cell receptor beta chains from one sample sequenced in a study of neurological immune-mediated disorders. TCRdb passed the 5' RACE reads through MiXCR, listing each CDR3 protein once. Of roughly 47,000 distinct CDR3 sequences listed, around 4.5% were seen once; the top ten hold around 5%. Sequencing was done on a sample of PBMCs. The receptors shown here come from a woman aged 55 to 70 with multiple sclerosis.

This clonotype has ten or more counts. This sequence joins TRBV6-5 and TRBJ1-4; no definite D call. Trimming removed 3 bases at V and 7 bases at J, with 9 bases between. This CDR3 is built from 13 residues. Germline V gives CDR1 MNHEY, CDR2 SVGAGI. The CDR3 sequence is CASSYGEPEKLFF. The CDR3 DNA sequence: TGTGCCAGCAGTTATGGCGAGCCTGAAAAACTGTTTTTT.

This clonotype has just a few counts. The V gene is TRBV29-1, the J gene TRBJ1-1; the match to TRBD1 covers 7 bases. V dropped 6 bases and J dropped 5; count of bases not matched to a gene: 6. There are 12 residues in the CDR3. Germline CDR1 SQVTM, CDR2 ANQGSEA. For the CDR3, the DNA is TGCAGCGTGACACAGGGGTGGACTGAAGCTTTCTTT. This codes for CSVTQGWTEAFF.

The table lists this clonotype with many counts. The V gene is TRBV7-2, the J gene TRBJ2-7; the D gene is possibly TRBD1 (5 bases). Per germline, CDR1 SGHTA and CDR2 FQGNSA. The CDR3 loop spans 15 amino acids. Trimming removed 4 bases from V and 0 bases from J, with 13 bases in between. As DNA, the CDR3 is TGTGCCAGCAGCTCAGAAGGGGCAGTCTCCTACGAGCAGTACTTC. Protein sequence: CASSSEGAVSYEQYF.

This clonotype was counted ten times or more. The V call is TRBV7-2, the J call TRBJ1-2; no definite D call. The CDR3 has 15 amino acids. The germline V gene has CDR1 SGHTA and CDR2 FQGNSA. V was trimmed by 4 bases and J by 2 bases, leaving 14 bases between them. CDR3 DNA sequence: TGTGCCAGCAGCTCCAAATCCCAGTCGAACTATGGCTACACCTTC. Its protein is CASSSKSQSNYGYTF.

Many counts were recorded for this clonotype. The V gene is TRBV20-1, the J gene TRBJ2-1; 13 nucleotides match TRBD2. The germline V gene has CDR1 DFQATT and CDR2 SNEGSKA (reference sequence). The CDR3 consists of 15 residues. The ends lost 4 bases at V and 4 bases at J; junction bases unmatched: 4. CDR3 sequence (DNA): TGCAGTGCTATGGGACTAGCGGGACTTTACAATGAGCAGTTCTTC. Amino acids: CSAMGLAGLYNEQFF.

This clonotype was observed at least ten times. V and J are TRBV4-2 and TRBJ2-5; the D gene is possibly TRBD1 (6 bases). Germline V gene data show CDR1 as LGHNA and CDR2 as YNFKEQ. V was pared by 3 bases and J by 5 bases, with 16 bases between. This CDR3 comprises 15 residues. CDR3 amino acids: CASSQAGAARETQYF. The CDR3 bases are TGTGCCAGCAGCCAGGCAGGGGCCGCGAGGGAGACCCAGTACTTC.

This clonotype has a count of ten or more. This rearrangement joins TRBV3-1 to TRBJ2-1, with TRBD1 identical over 7 bases. The CDR3 totals 16 residues. The ends lost 1 base at V and 8 bases at J; junction bases unmatched: 11. The germline V gene encodes CDR1 LGHDT and CDR2 YNNKEL (reference sequence). The CDR3 sequence is CASSQVYTGDGDEQFF. In nucleotides, the CDR3 is TGTGCCAGCAGCCAAGTCTATACAGGGGATGGCGATGAGCAGTTCTTC.

This clonotype came up many times. The J gene is TRBJ2-3, the V gene TRBV7-2; D might be TRBD2 (5 bases). V was cut by 5 bases and J by 6 bases, with 6 bases left in between. The CDR3 has 11 residues. The germline V gene has CDR1 SGHTA and CDR2 FQGNSA. CDR3 protein: CASSEGDTQYF. CDR3 nucleotides: TGTGCCAGCAGCGAGGGTGATACGCAGTATTTT. Filled out from reference TRBV7-2 and TRBJ2-3, the complete variable domain reads GAGVSQSPSNKVTEKGKDVELRCDPISGHTALYWYRQSLGQGLEFLIYFQGNSAPDKSGLPSDRFSAERTGGSVSTLTIQRTQQEDSAVYLCASSEGDTQYFGPGTRLTVL.

The CDR3 coding sequence is TGTGCCAGCAGTTCCACAGGGGGCGTCGTCGGTGAGCAGTTCTTC. Amino acid sequence: CASSSTGGVVGEQFF. The genes are TRBV12-3 or TRBV12-4 and TRBJ2-1, with 9 positions matching TRBD1. The V segment lost 4 bases and the J segment 9 bases; nucleotides outside the gene matches: 10. This CDR3 spans 15 amino acids.

The sample holds a few counts of this clonotype. V is TRBV2 and J is TRBJ2-3; 7 bases map to TRBD1. Germline lookup yields CDR1 SNHLY and CDR2 FYNNEI. With 4 bases clipped from V and 4 bases from J, the junction kept 5 bases outside the gene matches. This CDR3 contains 14 residues. CDR3 sequence reads: CASSGPQGADTQYF. The CDR3 nucleotides read TGTGCCAGCAGTGGGCCCCAGGGGGCAGATACGCAGTATTTT.

The chain combines TRBV3-1 with TRBJ2-5, with TRBD2 matching 13 bases. Germline CDR1 and CDR2: LGHDT and YNNKEL (reference sequence). V shed 4 bases, J shed 1 base, and the junction held 3 bases outside the gene matches. This CDR3 is built from 16 residues. In nucleotides, the CDR3 is TGTGCCAGCAGCCGTGGACTAGCGGGGGTCCAAGAGACCCAGTACTTC. It encodes CASSRGLAGVQETQYF.

This clonotype occurred a few times. The V call is TRBV10-3, the J call TRBJ2-5; the D gene could be TRBD1 or TRBD2 (5 bases each). CDR1 and CDR2 from the germline V gene are ENHRY and SYGVKD. The V and J ends lost 0 bases and 3 bases respectively, with 11 bases between them. The CDR3 contains 15 residues. The CDR3 reads CAISESRLGEETQYF. The DNA for the CDR3 is TGTGCCATCAGTGAGTCACGGTTGGGGGAAGAGACCCAGTACTTC.

This clonotype appeared many times. The chain uses TRBV7-2 and TRBJ2-1, with D unresolved. The length of the CDR3 is 13 residues. Trimming took off 2 bases at V and 8 bases at J, with 10 bases between the two ends. Germline V CDR1 and CDR2: SGHTA, FQGNSA. This CDR3 is CASSLWIEDEQFF. As DNA, the CDR3 is TGTGCCAGCAGCTTATGGATAGAAGATGAGCAGTTCTTC.

This clonotype was recorded many times. The chain employs TRBV29-1 and TRBJ1-5, with unresolved D. V was shortened by 6 bases and J by 7 bases, with 13 bases between the two germline ends. This CDR3 region has 12 residues. From germline, CDR1 is SQVTM and CDR2 ANQGSEA. The DNA for the CDR3 is TGCAGCGTAGCGGGCGCGGAACAGCCCCAGCATTTT. Amino acids: CSVAGAEQPQHF.

The sample holds many counts of this clonotype. This rearrangement joins TRBV5-1 to TRBJ1-3; D might be TRBD1 (5 bases). The V end was cut by 4 bases, the J end by 0 bases, with 8 bases between. Germline-derived CDR1 and CDR2 are SGHRS and YFSETQ. The CDR3 is 14 residues long. In nucleotides, the CDR3 is TGCGCCAGCAGCCCGGGGGGCTCTGGAAACACCATATATTTT. Translated, it gives CASSPGGSGNTIYF.

This clonotype was seen ten or more times. The V gene is TRBV27, the J gene TRBJ1-1, with a tentative D call TRBD1 (6 bases). Looked up from germline, CDR1 is MNHEY and CDR2 is SMNVEV (reference sequence). The V gene lost 2 bases and the J gene lost 2 bases, with 9 bases spanning the gap. The CDR3 spans 14 residues. Here the CDR3 DNA reads TGTGCCAGCAGTTTAATGGACAGCAACACTGAAGCTTTCTTT. Translation: CASSLMDSNTEAFF.

The chain combines TRBV20-1 with TRBJ2-3, with TRBD1 identical over 11 bases. Germline V gene lookup returns CDR1 DFQATT and CDR2 SNEGSKA (reference sequence). With 5 bases clipped from V and 7 bases from J, the junction kept 5 bases outside the gene matches. The CDR3 length is 13 residues. The CDR3 DNA reads TGCAGTGCTGCCGGGACAGGGGGGTATACGCAGTATTTT. Translating it yields CSAAGTGGYTQYF.

This clonotype was detected ten times or more. The chain combines TRBV24-1 with TRBJ2-3; no clear D. V dropped 3 bases and J dropped 0 bases, with 12 bases sitting between them. Germline values: CDR1 KGHDR, CDR2 SFDVKD. This CDR3 has 16 amino acids. The CDR3 DNA sequence: TGTGCCACCAGTGATGGGAAGGTCTCTAGCACAGATACGCAGTATTTT. Residues: CATSDGKVSSTDTQYF.

This clonotype is deemed medium-sized (0.01 to 0.1%). The gene calls are TRBV20-1 and TRBJ2-7; 7 nucleotides match TRBD2. Per germline, CDR1 DFQATT and CDR2 SNEGSKA (reference sequence). The CDR3 covers 18 residues. J gave up 2 bases and V 3 bases, and 19 bases lay outside the gene matches. The CDR3 loop is CSARPNTPWRETPYEQYV. In DNA form, the CDR3 reads TGCAGTGCTAGGCCAAATACCCCGTGGCGGGAGACACCCTACGAGCAGTACGTC.

This clonotype was counted many times. The V and J genes are TRBV4-3 and TRBJ2-2; TRBD1 is a possible D gene (5 bases). The CDR3 has 13 amino acids. Germline CDR1 LGHNA, CDR2 YSLEER. Deletions cut 2 bases from V and 7 bases from J, with 8 bases between. Here the CDR3 DNA reads TGCGCCAGCAGCCAACAAGGGGTCGGGGAGCTGTTTTTT. Translation: CASSQQGVGELFF.

This clonotype has just a few counts. The rearrangement links TRBV6-6 to TRBJ2-3; maybe TRBD2 (6 bases). The CDR3 is made up of 12 amino acids. Trimming left V 6 bases short and J 8 bases short, with 12 bases between. Germline assignment: CDR1 MNHNY and CDR2 SVGAGI (reference sequence). The CDR3 sequence: CASSPGGFTQYF. CDR3 DNA sequence: TGTGCCAGCAGCCCCGGGGGTTTTACGCAGTATTTT.

The genes are TRBV6-6 and TRBJ2-3; D is perhaps TRBD1 (5 bases). From germline, CDR1 is MNHNY and CDR2 SVGAGI (reference sequence). The CDR3 consists of 15 residues. Deletions cut 8 bases from V and 3 bases from J, with 18 bases between. CDR3 region: CASRREGAITDTQYF. The CDR3 DNA is TGTGCCAGCCGACGAGAAGGGGCAATAACAGATACGCAGTATTTT.

This clonotype was counted at least ten times. The gene calls are TRBV7-8 and TRBJ1-2; D not certain. There are 15 residues in the CDR3. Germline loops: CDR1 SGHVS, CDR2 FQNEAQ. Trimming left V 1 base short and J 8 bases short, with 17 bases between. The CDR3 here is CASSLVPDEGVGYTF. The CDR3 region has the DNA TGTGCCAGCAGCTTAGTCCCGGACGAGGGCGTCGGCTACACCTTC.

This clonotype was detected ten times or more. The CDR3 loop is CSAAGLAVYTQYF. In DNA form, the CDR3 reads TGCAGTGCAGCGGGACTAGCTGTTTATACGCAGTATTTT. V and J are TRBV20-1 and TRBJ2-3; 9 bases align to TRBD2. The CDR3 contains 13 residues. The junction had 8 bases not matched to a gene; V was cut back by 6 bases and J by 7 bases. Germline values: CDR1 DFQATT, CDR2 SNEGSKA (reference sequence).

This clonotype showed up many times. The chain carries TRBV5-1 and TRBJ1-1; possibly TRBD1 for D (6 bases). The CDR3 is made up of 13 amino acids. The germline V gene encodes CDR1 SGHRS and CDR2 YFSETQ. V dropped 4 bases and J dropped 7 bases, with 14 bases sitting between them. Here the CDR3 DNA reads TGCGCCAGCAGCCCCGGGGGGACATTTGAAGCTTTCTTT. This gives the protein CASSPGGTFEAFF.

This clonotype was counted at least ten times. The V gene is TRBV2, the J gene TRBJ1-2; 7 positions match TRBD1. After removal of 3 bases from V and 8 bases from J, the junction contained 12 bases not matched to a gene. CDR1 and CDR2 (germline): SNHLY, FYNNEI. This CDR3 has 15 residues. The CDR3 nucleotides read TGTGCCAGCAGTGACCCCGGACAGGATTTTGACGGCTACACCTTC. Protein: CASSDPGQDFDGYTF.

There are many counts of this clonotype. V is TRBV25-1 and J is TRBJ1-4, with 8 bases aligning to TRBD1. The CDR3 runs to 15 residues. V shed 4 bases and J 6 bases; nucleotides not matched to a gene: 7. Per germline, CDR1 MGHDK and CDR2 SYGVNS. For the CDR3, the DNA is TGTGCCAGCAGTGGGTTTACAGGGGGAGATGAAAAACTGTTTTTT. Its protein is CASSGFTGGDEKLFF. Full variable domain (remainder filled in from reference TRBV25-1 and TRBJ1-4): EADIYQTPRYLVIGTGKKITLECSQTMGHDKMYWYQQDPGMELHLIHYSYGVNSTEKGDLSSESTVSRIRTEHFPLTLESARPSHTSQYLCASSGFTGGDEKLFFGSGTQLSVL.

The chain links TRBV30 to TRBJ1-5, with D uncertain. The germline gives CDR1 GTSNPN, CDR2 SVGIG (reference sequence). The ends were cut back, 5 bases at V and 6 bases at J, with 11 bases in the middle. The CDR3 loop spans 12 amino acids. The CDR3 spells CAWSFSAQPQHF. The CDR3 DNA sequence: TGTGCCTGGTCCTTTTCTGCTCAGCCCCAGCATTTT.

The chain joins TRBV4-1 to TRBJ2-2; 7 bases are a match to TRBD2. CDR1 and CDR2 (germline): MGHRA, YSYEKL. Germline trimming cut 2 bases from V and 3 bases from J; bases unmatched to any gene: 3. The CDR3 is 15 amino acids. CDR3 DNA: TGCGCCAGCAGCCAAACGGGACTATACACCGGGGAGCTGTTTTTT. This encodes CASSQTGLYTGELFF.